Listed below are T cell receptor beta chains from one sample, sequenced in a study of graft-versus-host responses after intestinal transplantation. Generated by immunoSEQ multiplex PCR, the TCRdb table keeps only in-frame clones and is missing some. The sample yields 6,000 to 7,500 clones, around 30% seen once. This specimen was alloreactive CD8+ T cells from a mixed lymphocyte reaction culture, taken before transplantation. Receptor source: a human patient who was an organ donor for intestinal transplantation. Each CDR3 is given with its conserved first and last residue. The D gene is left open where the match is weak. Clone size appears in some rows only: once, few, many, or a class for an expanded clone.

D gene,V gene,clone size,J gene,CDR3 protein,CDR3 DNA
TRBD1,TRBV19,few,TRBJ1-2,CATKGTDWDGYTF,TGTGCCACCAAAGGGACAGATTGGGATGGCTACACCTTC
NA,TRBV25-1,once,TRBJ1-1,CASSVHSVRTEAFF,TGTGCCAGCAGTGTGCACTCTGTTCGGACTGAAGCTTTCTTT
TRBD2,TRBV5-4,medium-sized,TRBJ2-7,CASSLGGSSYEQYF,TGTGCCAGCAGCTTGGGCGGGAGCTCCTACGAGCAGTACTTC
TRBD1,TRBV15,NA,TRBJ1-4,CATSPRPRTGDLRYTNEKLFF,TGTGCCACCAGCCCCCGGCCACGGACAGGGGATCTACGGTACACTAATGAAAAACTGTTTTTT
NA,TRBV30,NA,TRBJ2-3,CAWTQVSTDTQYF,TGTGCCTGGACGCAGGTTAGCACAGATACGCAGTATTTT
TRBD2,TRBV28,few,TRBJ2-1,CASTIGLAGGPRYNEQFF,TGTGCCAGCACGATCGGACTAGCGGGAGGGCCGAGGTACAATGAGCAGTTCTTC
NA,TRBV29-1,NA,TRBJ1-1,CSVVPRFLMNTEAFF,TGCAGCGTTGTCCCTAGGTTTTTAATGAACACTGAAGCTTTCTTT
NA,TRBV4-1,medium-sized,TRBJ1-1,CASSQVPENTEAFF,TGCGCCAGCAGCCAAGTCCCAGAGAACACTGAAGCTTTCTTT
NA,TRBV10-1,few,TRBJ2-7,CASRRPDSTEQYF,TGCGCCAGCAGACGACCCGATAGCACCGAGCAGTACTTC
NA,TRBV28,NA,TRBJ1-1,CASSLCFLRGRNTEAFF,TGTGCCAGCAGTTTATGTTTCTTGCGGGGGCGGAACACTGAAGCTTTCTTT
NA,TRBV7-3,NA,TRBJ1-5,CASSLMGVDIHQPQHF,TGTGCCAGCAGCTTAATGGGCGTGGACATACATCAGCCCCAGCATTTT
NA,TRBV13,few,TRBJ2-3,CASTDNTDTQYF,TGTGCCAGTACAGATAACACAGATACGCAGTATTTT
NA,TRBV23-1,NA,TRBJ1-1,CASSRSPRAFF,TGCGCCAGCAGTCGCTCCCCGCGAGCTTTCTTT
NA,TRBV4-1,medium-sized,TRBJ1-2,CASSQVVSREGGYTF,TGCGCCAGCAGCCAAGTCGTCAGTAGGGAGGGTGGCTACACCTTC
NA,TRBV10-3,NA,TRBJ2-1,CAISESREQFF,TGTGCCATCAGTGAGTCACGGGAGCAGTTCTTC
TRBD2,TRBV9,NA,TRBJ2-3,CASSHGERGGVRTQYF,TGTGCCAGCAGCCACGGTGAGCGGGGGGGAGTACGTACGCAGTATTTT
NA,TRBV15,medium-sized,TRBJ2-3,CATSRTPRGSRRTDTQYF,TGTGCCACCAGCAGAACGCCCAGGGGTAGTAGGAGAACAGATACGCAGTATTTT
NA,TRBV12-5,NA,TRBJ1-5,CASGSHSNQPQHF,TGTGCTAGTGGTTCACATAGCAATCAGCCCCAGCATTTT
TRBD2,TRBV4-1,medium-sized,TRBJ2-7,CASSQAGTSSYEQYF,TGCGCCAGCAGCCAAGCAGGGACTAGCTCCTACGAGCAGTACTTC
TRBD1,TRBV7-6,NA,TRBJ2-2,CASSPGTGNTGELFF,TGTGCCAGCAGCCCCGGGACAGGGAACACCGGGGAGCTGTTTTTT
TRBD2,TRBV5-4,medium-sized,TRBJ2-7,CASSLDSGRFYEQYF,TGTGCCAGCAGCTTGGATAGCGGGCGTTTCTACGAGCAGTACTTC
NA,TRBV18,few,TRBJ2-1,CASSHHYGSYNEQFF,TGTGCCAGCTCCCACCACTACGGCTCCTACAATGAGCAGTTCTTC
TRBD2,TRBV7-6,NA,TRBJ2-7,CASSLHSPRLAGPLYEQYF,TGTGCCAGCAGCTTACATAGCCCCCGACTAGCGGGACCATTGTACGAGCAGTACTTC
TRBD2,TRBV9,NA,TRBJ2-3,CASSPIRAGGTDTQYF,TGTGCCAGCAGCCCCATTCGAGCGGGAGGAACAGATACGCAGTATTTT
NA,TRBV10-2,medium-sized,TRBJ2-7,CASSWWRYEQYF,TGCGCCAGCAGTTGGTGGCGGTACGAGCAGTACTTC
NA,TRBV5-4,NA,TRBJ2-6,CASSLEYFGANVLTF,TGTGCCAGCAGCTTGGAGTACTTTGGGGCCAACGTCCTGACTTTC
NA,TRBV29-1,few,TRBJ2-7,CSVAGPSSYEQYF,TGCAGCGTTGCTGGCCCCAGCTCCTACGAGCAGTACTTC
NA,TRBV7-3,NA,TRBJ2-7,CASSLGAGSFDEQYF,TGTGCCAGCAGCTTAGGGGCAGGTAGTTTCGACGAGCAGTACTTC
TRBD1,TRBV4-1,medium-sized,TRBJ2-7,CASSPGSNRGSYEQYF,TGCGCCAGCAGCCCTGGGTCGAACAGGGGATCCTACGAGCAGTACTTC
TRBD1,TRBV15,medium-sized,TRBJ2-1,CATSVYRTGVMGNEQFF,TGTGCCACCAGCGTATACCGGACAGGGGTCATGGGCAATGAGCAGTTCTTC
NA,TRBV27,NA,TRBJ1-2,CASSDSANYGYTF,TGTGCCAGCAGTGACAGCGCTAACTATGGCTACACCTTC
TRBD1,TRBV2,NA,TRBJ1-2,CASSEYVWAGGFYGYTF,TGTGCCAGCAGTGAATATGTTTGGGCAGGGGGCTTCTATGGCTACACCTTC
NA,TRBV28,once,TRBJ1-2,CASSRGVGMLYGYTF,TGTGCCAGCAGTCGCGGGGTGGGAATGCTCTATGGCTACACCTTC
NA,TRBV10-3,NA,TRBJ2-3,CAIRLALYTDTQYF,TGTGCCATCAGGCTAGCGCTATACACAGATACGCAGTATTTT
NA,TRBV7-9,few,TRBJ2-1,CASSAVGLYSYNEQFF,TGTGCCAGCAGCGCCGTGGGGCTGTACTCCTACAATGAGCAGTTCTTC
TRBD1,TRBV28,NA,TRBJ1-1,CASTYRGGAEAFF,TGTGCCAGCACTTACAGGGGGGGAGCTGAAGCTTTCTTT
TRBD1,TRBV5-8,NA,TRBJ1-2,CASSSGTGGGWGMGYTF,TGTGCCAGCAGCTCCGGGACAGGGGGTGGCTGGGGTATGGGCTACACCTTC
NA,TRBV6-5,large,TRBJ2-3,CASSYGVLGTDTQYF,TGTGCCAGCAGTTACGGAGTACTAGGCACAGATACGCAGTATTTT
NA,TRBV5-1,once,TRBJ1-3,CASSLHAGLISGNTIYF,TGCGCCAGCAGCTTGCACGCTGGACTAATCTCTGGAAACACCATATATTTT
TRBD1,TRBV11-3,NA,TRBJ2-2,CASSSLSTGGTGELFF,TGTGCCAGCAGCTCATTGAGCACAGGGGGCACCGGGGAGCTGTTTTTT
TRBD1,TRBV5-1,NA,TRBJ2-6,CASSLSVTGGPGANVLTF,TGCGCCAGCAGCTTGTCGGTTACAGGGGGTCCTGGGGCCAACGTCCTGACTTTC
TRBD1,TRBV9,NA,TRBJ1-6,CASSVETPHPPTGDSPLHF,TGTGCCAGCAGCGTAGAAACTCCTCACCCTCCGACAGGGGATTCACCCCTCCACTTT